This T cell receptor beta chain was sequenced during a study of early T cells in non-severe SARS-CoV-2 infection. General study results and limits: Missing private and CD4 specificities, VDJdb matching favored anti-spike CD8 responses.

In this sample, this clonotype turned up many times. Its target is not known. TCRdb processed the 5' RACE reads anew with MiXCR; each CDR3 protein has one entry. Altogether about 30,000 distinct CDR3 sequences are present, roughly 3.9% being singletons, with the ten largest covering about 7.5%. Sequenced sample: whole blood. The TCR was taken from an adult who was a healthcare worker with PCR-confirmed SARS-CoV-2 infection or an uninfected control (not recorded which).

The CDR3 DNA reads as TGCAGTGCTACGGGGGGGCCATCGCGGTACAATGAGCAGTTCTTC. Residues: CSATGGPSRYNEQFF. V and J are TRBV20-1 and TRBJ2-1; 8 bases are a match to TRBD2. The ends lost 4 bases at V and 4 bases at J; junction bases unmatched: 9. Germline V gene lookup returns CDR1 DFQATT and CDR2 SNEGSKA (reference sequence). The CDR3 totals 15 residues.